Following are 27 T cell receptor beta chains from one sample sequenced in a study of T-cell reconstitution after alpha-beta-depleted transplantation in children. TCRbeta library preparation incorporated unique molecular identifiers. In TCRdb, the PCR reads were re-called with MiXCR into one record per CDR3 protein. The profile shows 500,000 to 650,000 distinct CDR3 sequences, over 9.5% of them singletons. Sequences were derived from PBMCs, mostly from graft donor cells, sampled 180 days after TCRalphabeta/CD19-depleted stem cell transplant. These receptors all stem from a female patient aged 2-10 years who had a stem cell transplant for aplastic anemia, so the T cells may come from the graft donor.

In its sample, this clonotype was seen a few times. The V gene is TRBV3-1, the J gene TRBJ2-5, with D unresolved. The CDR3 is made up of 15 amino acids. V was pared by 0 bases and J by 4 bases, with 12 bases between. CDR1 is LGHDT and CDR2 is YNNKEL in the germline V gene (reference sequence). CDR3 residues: CASSQDGPKRETQYF. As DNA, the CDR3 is TGTGCCAGCAGCCAAGATGGCCCCAAGAGAGAGACCCAGTACTTC.

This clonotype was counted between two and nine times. CDR3 protein: CSVEGRAGEQYV. As DNA, the CDR3 is TGCAGCGTTGAAGGGCGGGCCGGGGAGCAGTACGTC. The chain has TRBV29-1 and TRBJ2-7; a possible D gene is TRBD2 (5 bases). V was shortened by 1 base and J by 7 bases, with 11 bases between the two germline ends. CDR1 is SQVTM, CDR2 ANQGSEA, per germline. The CDR3 covers 12 residues.

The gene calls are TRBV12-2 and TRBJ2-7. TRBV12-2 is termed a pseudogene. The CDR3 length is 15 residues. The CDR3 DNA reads TGTGCAAGTCGCTTAGCAGTTACTAGCGACTACGAGCAGTACTTC. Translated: CASRLAVTSDYEQYF.

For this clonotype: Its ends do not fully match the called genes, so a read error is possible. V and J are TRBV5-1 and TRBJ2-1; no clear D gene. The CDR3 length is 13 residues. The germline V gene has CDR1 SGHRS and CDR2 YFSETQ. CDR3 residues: CASRLETNNEQFF. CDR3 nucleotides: TGCGCCAGCAGGTTGGAGACAAACAATGAGCAGTTCTTC. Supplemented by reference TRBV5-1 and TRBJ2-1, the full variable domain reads KAGVTQTPRYLIKTRGQQVTLSCSPISGHRSVSWYQQTPGQGLQFLFEYFSETQRNKGNFPGRFSGRQFSNSRSEMNVSTLELGDSALYLCASRLETNNEQFFGPGTRLTVL.

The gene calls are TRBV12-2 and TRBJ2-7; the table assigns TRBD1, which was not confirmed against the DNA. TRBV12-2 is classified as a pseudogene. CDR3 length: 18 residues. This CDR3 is CASRSPGLDRGHSYEQYF. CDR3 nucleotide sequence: TGTGCAAGTCGCTCCCCCGGACTGGACAGGGGGCACTCCTACGAGCAGTACTTC.

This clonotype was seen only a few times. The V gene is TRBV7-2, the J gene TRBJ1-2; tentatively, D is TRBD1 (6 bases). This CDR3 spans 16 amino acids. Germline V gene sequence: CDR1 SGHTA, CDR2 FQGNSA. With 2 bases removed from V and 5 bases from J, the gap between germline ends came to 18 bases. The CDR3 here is CASSLSFWGGGYGYTF. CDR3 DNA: TGTGCCAGCAGCTTAAGTTTTTGGGGGGGCGGGTATGGCTACACCTTC. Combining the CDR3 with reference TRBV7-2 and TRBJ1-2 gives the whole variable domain GAGVSQSPSNKVTEKGKDVELRCDPISGHTALYWYRQSLGQGLEFLIYFQGNSAPDKSGLPSDRFSAERTGGSVSTLTIQRTQQEDSAVYLCASSLSFWGGGYGYTFGSGTRLTVV.

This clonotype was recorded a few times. The CDR3: CASNLNYGYTF. CDR3 in DNA: TGTGCCAGCAACCTTAACTATGGCTACACCTTC. V usage is TRBV28 and J usage is TRBJ1-2; D gene uncertain. Germline V CDR1 and CDR2: MDHEN, SYDVKM. This CDR3 is 11 amino acids long. V dropped 7 bases and J dropped 1 base, with 4 bases sitting between them.

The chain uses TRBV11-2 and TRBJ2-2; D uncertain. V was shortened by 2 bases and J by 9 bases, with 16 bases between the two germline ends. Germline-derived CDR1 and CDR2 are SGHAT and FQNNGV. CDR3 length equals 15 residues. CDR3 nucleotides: TGTGCCAGCAGCTTACAACGTACCACCGGCCGGGAGCTGTTTTTT. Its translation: CASSLQRTTGRELFF.

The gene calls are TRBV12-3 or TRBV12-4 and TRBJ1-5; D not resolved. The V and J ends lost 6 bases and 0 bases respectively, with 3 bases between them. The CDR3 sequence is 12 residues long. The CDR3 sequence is CASRISNQPQHF. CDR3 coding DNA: TGTGCCAGCAGGATTAGCAATCAGCCCCAGCATTTT.

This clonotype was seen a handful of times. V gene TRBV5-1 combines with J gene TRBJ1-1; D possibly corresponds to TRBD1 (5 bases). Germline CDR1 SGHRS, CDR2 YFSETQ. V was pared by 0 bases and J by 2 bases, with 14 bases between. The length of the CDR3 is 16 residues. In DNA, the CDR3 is TGCGCCAGCAGCTTGGCCAAGGGGACCTTTAACACTGAAGCTTTCTTT. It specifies CASSLAKGTFNTEAFF.

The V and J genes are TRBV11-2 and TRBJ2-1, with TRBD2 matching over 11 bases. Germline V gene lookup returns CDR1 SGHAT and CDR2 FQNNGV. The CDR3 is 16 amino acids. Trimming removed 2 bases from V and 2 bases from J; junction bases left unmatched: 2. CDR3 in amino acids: CASSLKGLAAYNEQFF. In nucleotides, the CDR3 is TGTGCCAGCAGCTTAAAGGGACTAGCGGCCTACAATGAGCAGTTCTTC.

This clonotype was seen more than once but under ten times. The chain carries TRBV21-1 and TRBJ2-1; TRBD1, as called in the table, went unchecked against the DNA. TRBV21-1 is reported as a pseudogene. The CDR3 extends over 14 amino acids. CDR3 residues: CASSKRLPGDEQFF. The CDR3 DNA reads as TGTGCCAGCAGCAAACGGCTCCCTGGCGATGAGCAGTTCTTC.

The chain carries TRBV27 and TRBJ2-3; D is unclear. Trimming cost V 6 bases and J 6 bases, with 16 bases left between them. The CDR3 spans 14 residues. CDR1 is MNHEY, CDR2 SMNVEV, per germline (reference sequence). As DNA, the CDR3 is TGTGCCAGCAGACCAGTGGACGTGAGGGATACGCAGTATTTT. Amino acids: CASRPVDVRDTQYF.

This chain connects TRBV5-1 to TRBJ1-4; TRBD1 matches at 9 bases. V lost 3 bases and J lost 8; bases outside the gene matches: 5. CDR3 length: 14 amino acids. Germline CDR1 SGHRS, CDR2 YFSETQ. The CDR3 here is CASSSGTGTEKLFF. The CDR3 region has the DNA TGCGCCAGCAGCTCCGGGACAGGGACCGAAAAACTGTTTTTT.

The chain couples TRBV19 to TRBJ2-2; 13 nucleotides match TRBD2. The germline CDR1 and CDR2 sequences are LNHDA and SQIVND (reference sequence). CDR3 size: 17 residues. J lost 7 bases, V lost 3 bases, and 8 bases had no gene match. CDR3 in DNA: TGTGCCAGTAGTATGGGAACTAGCGGGAGGGCCAACGGGGAGCTGTTTTTT. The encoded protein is CASSMGTSGRANGELFF.

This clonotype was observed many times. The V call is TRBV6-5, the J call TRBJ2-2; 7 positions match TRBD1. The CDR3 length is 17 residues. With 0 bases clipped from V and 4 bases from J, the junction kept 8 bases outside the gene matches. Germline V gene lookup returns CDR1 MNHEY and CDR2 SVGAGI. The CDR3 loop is CASSYSRETGPTGELFF. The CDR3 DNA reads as TGTGCCAGCAGTTACTCCCGAGAGACAGGGCCCACCGGGGAGCTGTTTTTT.

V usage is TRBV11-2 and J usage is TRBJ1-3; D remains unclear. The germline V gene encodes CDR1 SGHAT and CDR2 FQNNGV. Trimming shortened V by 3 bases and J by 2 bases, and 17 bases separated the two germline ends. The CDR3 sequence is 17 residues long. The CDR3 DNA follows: TGTGCCAGCAGCTTGCTGAGCGGGGAAGGACCTGGAAACACCATATATTTT. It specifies CASSLLSGEGPGNTIYF.

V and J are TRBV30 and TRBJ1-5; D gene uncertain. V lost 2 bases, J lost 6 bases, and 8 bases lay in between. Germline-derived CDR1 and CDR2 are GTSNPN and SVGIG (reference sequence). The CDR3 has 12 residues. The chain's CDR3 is CAWSSRSQPQHF. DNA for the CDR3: TGTGCCTGGAGTTCCCGATCTCAGCCCCAGCATTTT.

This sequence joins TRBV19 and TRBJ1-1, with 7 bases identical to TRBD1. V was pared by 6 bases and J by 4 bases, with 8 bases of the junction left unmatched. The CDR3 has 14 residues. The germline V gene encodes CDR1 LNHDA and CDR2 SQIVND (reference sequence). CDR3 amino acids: CASSRTGAVTEAFF. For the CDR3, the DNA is TGTGCCAGTAGCCGTACAGGGGCAGTCACTGAAGCTTTCTTT.

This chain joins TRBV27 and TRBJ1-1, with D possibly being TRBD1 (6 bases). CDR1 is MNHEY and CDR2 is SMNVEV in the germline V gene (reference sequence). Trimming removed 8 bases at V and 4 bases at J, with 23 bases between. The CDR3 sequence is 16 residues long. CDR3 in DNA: TGTGCCAGCGTCAATACGGGGGCGGGGGTCGGCACTGAAGCTTTCTTT. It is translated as CASVNTGAGVGTEAFF.

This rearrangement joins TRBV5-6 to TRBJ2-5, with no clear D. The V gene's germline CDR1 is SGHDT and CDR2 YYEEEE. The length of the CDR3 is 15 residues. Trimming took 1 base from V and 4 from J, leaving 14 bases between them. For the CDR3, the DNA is TGTGCCAGCAGCTTGCCGACATTAGGGTTAGAGACCCAGTACTTC. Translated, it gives CASSLPTLGLETQYF. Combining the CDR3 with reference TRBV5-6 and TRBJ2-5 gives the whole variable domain DAGVTQSPTHLIKTRGQQVTLRCSPKSGHDTVSWYQQALGQGPQFIFQYYEEEERQRGNFPDRFSGHQFPNYSSELNVNALLLGDSALYLCASSLPTLGLETQYFGPGTRLLVL.

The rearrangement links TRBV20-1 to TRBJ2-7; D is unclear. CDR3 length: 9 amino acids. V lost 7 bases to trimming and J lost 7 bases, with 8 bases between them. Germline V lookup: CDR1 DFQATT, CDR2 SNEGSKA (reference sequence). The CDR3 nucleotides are TGCAGTGACGGCCAAGAGCAGTACTTC. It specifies CSDGQEQYF.

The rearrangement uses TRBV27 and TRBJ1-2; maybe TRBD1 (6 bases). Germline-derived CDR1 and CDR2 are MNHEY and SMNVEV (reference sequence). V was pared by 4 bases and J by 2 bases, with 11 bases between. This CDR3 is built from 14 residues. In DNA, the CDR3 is TGTGCCAGCAGTTCATTCGACAGGAACTATGGCTACACCTTC. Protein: CASSSFDRNYGYTF.

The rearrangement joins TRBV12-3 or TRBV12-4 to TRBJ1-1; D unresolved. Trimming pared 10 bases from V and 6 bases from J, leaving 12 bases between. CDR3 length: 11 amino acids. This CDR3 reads CATKRAAEAFF. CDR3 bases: TGTGCCACCAAACGAGCGGCTGAAGCTTTCTTT.

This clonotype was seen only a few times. The CDR3 DNA reads TGTGCCATCGGGGGGACAGGGGGCGAGCAGTACTTC. Protein sequence: CAIGGTGGEQYF. V is TRBV10-3 and J is TRBJ2-7, with TRBD1 matching over 11 bases. CDR3 length equals 12 residues. The trim removed 8 bases at V and 6 bases at J, leaving 3 bases unmatched. Germline lookup yields CDR1 ENHRY and CDR2 SYGVKD.

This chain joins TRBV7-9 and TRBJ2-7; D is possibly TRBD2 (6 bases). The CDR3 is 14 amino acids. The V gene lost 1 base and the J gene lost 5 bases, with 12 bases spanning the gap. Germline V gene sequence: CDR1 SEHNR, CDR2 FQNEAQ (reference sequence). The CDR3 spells CASSLGASVNEQYV. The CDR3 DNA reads TGTGCCAGCAGCTTAGGCGCTAGCGTTAACGAGCAGTACGTC.

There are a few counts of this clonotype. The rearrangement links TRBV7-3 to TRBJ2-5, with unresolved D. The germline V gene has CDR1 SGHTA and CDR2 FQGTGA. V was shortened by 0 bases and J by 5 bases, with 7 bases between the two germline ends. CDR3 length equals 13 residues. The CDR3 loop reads CASSLTPWETQYF. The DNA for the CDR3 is TGTGCCAGCAGCTTAACCCCCTGGGAGACCCAGTACTTC. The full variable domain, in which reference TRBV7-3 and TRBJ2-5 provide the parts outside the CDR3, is GAGVSQTPSNKVTEKGKYVELRCDPISGHTALYWYRQSLGQGPEFLIYFQGTGAADDSGLPNDRFFAVRPEGSVSTLKIQRTERGDSAVYLCASSLTPWETQYFGPGTRLLVL.